This TCR beta chain was recovered during a study of blood T cell repertoires in COVID-19. Background on the study: The United States, Italy and Spain supplied acute and convalescent COVID-19 samples. The analysed material was cDNA or gDNA that came from T cells, B-cell-depleted T cells, or PBMCs.

Per the study methods: Amplification with reference gene primers provided the estimates of nucleated cell counts. Here immunoSEQ multiplex PCR was the method, and the copy in TCRdb shows in-frame clones only, minus some. The D gene and trimming were derived from the DNA, and the V and J assignments and clone size from that table. Of roughly 200,000 clones in the sample, around 84% were seen once. This CDR3 has 19 amino acids. Germline-derived CDR1 and CDR2 are SGDLS and YYNGEE. Trimming took 3 bases from V and 4 from J; bases not matched to a gene: 17. Sample: peripheral blood. The receptor was derived from a man aged 55-75 years with acute or convalescent COVID-19. The V and J genes are TRBV9 and TRBJ1-4; 8 bases are shared with TRBD1. CDR3 residues: CASSEGPGGKRFLNEKLFF. CDR3 DNA: TGTGCCAGCAGCGAAGGCCCAGGGGGCAAGAGGTTTCTTAATGAAAAACTGTTTTTT.